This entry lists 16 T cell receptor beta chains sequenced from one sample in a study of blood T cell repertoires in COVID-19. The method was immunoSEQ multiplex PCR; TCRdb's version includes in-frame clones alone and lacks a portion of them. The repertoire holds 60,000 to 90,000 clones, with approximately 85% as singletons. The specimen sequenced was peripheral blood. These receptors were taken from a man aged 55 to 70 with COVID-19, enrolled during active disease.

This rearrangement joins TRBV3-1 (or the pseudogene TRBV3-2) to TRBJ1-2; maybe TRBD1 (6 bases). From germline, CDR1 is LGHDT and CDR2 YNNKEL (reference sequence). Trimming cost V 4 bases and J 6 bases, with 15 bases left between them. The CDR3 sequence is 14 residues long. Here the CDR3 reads CASSPFLGADGYTF. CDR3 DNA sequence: TGTGCCAGCAGCCCGTTCCTGGGGGCTGATGGCTACACCTTC.

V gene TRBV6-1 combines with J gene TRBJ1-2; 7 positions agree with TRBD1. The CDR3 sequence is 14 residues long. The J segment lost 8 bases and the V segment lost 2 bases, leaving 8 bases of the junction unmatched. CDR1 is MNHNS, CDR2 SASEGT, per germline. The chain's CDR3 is CASSELTGSSGYTF. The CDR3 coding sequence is TGTGCCAGCAGTGAATTGACAGGGAGCAGCGGCTACACCTTC.

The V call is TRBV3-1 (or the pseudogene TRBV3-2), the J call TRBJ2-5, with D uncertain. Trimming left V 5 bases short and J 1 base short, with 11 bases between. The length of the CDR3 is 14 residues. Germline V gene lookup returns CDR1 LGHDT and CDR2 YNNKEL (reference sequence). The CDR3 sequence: CASSALGSQETQYF. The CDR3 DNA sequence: TGTGCCAGCAGCGCCCTGGGCAGCCAAGAGACCCAGTACTTC.

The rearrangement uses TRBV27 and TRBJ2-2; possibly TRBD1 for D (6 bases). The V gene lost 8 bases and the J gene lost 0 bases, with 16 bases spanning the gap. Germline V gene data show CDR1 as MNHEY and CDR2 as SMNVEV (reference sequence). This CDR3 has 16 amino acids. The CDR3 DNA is TGTGCCAGCCGATGGACCGGGACAACGAACACCGGGGAGCTGTTTTTT. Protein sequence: CASRWTGTTNTGELFF.

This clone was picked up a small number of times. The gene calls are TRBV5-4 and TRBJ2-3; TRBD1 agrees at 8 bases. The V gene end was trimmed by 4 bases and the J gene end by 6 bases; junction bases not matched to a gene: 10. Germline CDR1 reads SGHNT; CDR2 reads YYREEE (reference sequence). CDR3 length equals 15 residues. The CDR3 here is CASSDKTGAGDTQYF. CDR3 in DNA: TGTGCCAGCAGCGACAAGACAGGGGCTGGCGATACGCAGTATTTT.

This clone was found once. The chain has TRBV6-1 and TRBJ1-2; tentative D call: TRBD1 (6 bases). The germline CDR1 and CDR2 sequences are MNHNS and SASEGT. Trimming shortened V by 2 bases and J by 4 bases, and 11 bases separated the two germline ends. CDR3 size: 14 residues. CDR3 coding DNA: TGTGCCAGCAGTGAACGGGAACAGGGCTATGGCTACACCTTC. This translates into CASSEREQGYGYTF.

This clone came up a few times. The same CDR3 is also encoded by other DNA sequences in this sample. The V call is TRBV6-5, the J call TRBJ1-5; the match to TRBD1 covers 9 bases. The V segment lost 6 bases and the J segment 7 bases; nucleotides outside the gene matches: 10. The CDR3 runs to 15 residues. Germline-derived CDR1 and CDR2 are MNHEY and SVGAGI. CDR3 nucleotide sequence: TGTGCCAGCAGGGACTTAACAGGGGGCGGGCAGCCCCAGCATTTT. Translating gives CASRDLTGGGQPQHF.

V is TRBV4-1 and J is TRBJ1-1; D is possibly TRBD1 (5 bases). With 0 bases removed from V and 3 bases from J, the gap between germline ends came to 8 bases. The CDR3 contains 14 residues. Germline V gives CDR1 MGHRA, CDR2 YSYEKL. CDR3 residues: CASSQEGTDTEAFF. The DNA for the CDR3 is TGCGCCAGCAGCCAAGAAGGGACTGACACTGAAGCTTTCTTT.

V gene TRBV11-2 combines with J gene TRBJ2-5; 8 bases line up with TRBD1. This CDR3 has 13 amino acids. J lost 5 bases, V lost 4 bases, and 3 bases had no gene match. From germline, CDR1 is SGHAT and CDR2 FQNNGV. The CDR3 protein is CASSSDREETQYF. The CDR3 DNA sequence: TGTGCCAGCAGCTCGGACAGGGAGGAGACCCAGTACTTC.

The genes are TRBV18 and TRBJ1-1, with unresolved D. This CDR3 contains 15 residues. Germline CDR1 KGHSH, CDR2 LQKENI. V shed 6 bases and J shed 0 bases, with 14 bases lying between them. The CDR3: CASSLTTLLNTEAFF. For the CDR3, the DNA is TGTGCCAGCTCTCTAACCACCCTCTTGAACACTGAAGCTTTCTTT.

The CDR3 loop is CASSVATGLAGGLRSRSYNEQFF. CDR3 nucleotide sequence: TGTGCCAGCAGCGTAGCTACGGGACTAGCGGGAGGGTTACGTAGCCGCTCCTACAATGAGCAGTTCTTC. The chain couples TRBV9 to TRBJ2-1, with 16 bases matching TRBD2. The CDR3 sequence is 23 residues long. Germline CDR1 and CDR2: SGDLS and YYNGEE. V lost 0 bases to trimming and J lost 0 bases; unmatched junction nucleotides: 15.

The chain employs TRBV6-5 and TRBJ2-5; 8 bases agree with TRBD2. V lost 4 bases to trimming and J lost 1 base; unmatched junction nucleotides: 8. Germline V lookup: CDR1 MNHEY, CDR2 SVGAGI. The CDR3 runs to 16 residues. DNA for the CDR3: TGTGCCAGCAGTTCCGGGACTAGGGAATTCCAAGAGACCCAGTACTTC. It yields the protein CASSSGTREFQETQYF.

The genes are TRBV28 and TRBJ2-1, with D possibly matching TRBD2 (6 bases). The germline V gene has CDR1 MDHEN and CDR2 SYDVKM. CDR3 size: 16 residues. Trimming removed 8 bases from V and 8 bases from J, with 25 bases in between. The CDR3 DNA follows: TGTGCCAGCTCCCCGCCGGGGACTCTACCCGCCGATGAGCAGTTCTTC. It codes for CASSPPGTLPADEQFF.

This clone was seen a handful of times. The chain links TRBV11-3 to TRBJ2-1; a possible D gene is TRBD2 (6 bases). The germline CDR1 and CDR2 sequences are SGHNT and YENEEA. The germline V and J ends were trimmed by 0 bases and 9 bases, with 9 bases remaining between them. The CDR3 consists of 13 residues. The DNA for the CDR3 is TGTGCCAGCAGCTTAGAACTAGCAGGTGAGCAGTTCTTC. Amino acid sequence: CASSLELAGEQFF.

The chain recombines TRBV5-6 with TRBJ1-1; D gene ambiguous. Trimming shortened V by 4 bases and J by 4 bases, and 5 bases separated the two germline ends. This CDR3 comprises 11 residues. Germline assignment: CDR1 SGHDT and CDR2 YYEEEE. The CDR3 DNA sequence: TGTGCCAGCAGCCTAACCACTGAAGCTTTCTTT. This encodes CASSLTTEAFF.

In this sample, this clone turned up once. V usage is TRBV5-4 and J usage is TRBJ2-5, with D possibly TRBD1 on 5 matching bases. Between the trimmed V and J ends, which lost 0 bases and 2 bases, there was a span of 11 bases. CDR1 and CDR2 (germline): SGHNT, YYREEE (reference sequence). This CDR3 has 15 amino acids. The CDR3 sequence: CASSLDRGPQETQYF. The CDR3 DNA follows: TGTGCCAGCAGCTTGGATAGGGGTCCTCAAGAGACCCAGTACTTC.